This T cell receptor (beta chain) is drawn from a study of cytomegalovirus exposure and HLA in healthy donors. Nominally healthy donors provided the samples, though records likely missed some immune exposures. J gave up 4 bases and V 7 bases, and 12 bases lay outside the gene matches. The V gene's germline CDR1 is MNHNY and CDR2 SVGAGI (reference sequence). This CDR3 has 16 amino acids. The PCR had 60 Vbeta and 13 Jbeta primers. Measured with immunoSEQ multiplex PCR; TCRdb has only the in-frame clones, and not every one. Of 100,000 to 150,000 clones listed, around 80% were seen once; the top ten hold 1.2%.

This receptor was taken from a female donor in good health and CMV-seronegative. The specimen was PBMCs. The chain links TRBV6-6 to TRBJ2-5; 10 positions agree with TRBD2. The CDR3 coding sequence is TGTGCCAGCACCGAATATCTAGCGGGAGTGTCAGAGACCCAGTACTTC. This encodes CASTEYLAGVSETQYF.